Included here is one T cell receptor beta chain sequence, with context. The PCR employed 60 Vbeta primers together with 13 Jbeta primers. Clones were read by immunoSEQ multiplex PCR, and TCRdb kept only the in-frame ones, dropping some. This sample's table has about 130,000 clones. The CDR3 is made up of 14 amino acids. Per the germline V gene, CDR1 is KGHSH and CDR2 is LQKENI. Trimming removed 4 bases from V and 9 bases from J; junction bases left unmatched: 4. The entry originates in a study of cytomegalovirus exposure and HLA in healthy donors. Overall study context: As an earlier analysis found, 150 million to 200 million T cells yielded about 100 million unique TCR beta sequences.

The clonotype originates from a man in his late teens or twenties in good health and CMV-seronegative. The V gene is TRBV18, the J gene TRBJ2-1; 12 bases align to TRBD2. Sequencing used PBMCs. DNA for the CDR3: TGTGCCAGCTCACGACTAGCGGGAGCCTCTGAGCAGTTCTTC. It yields the protein CASSRLAGASEQFF.